This T cell receptor beta chain is drawn from a study of cytomegalovirus exposure and HLA in healthy donors. PCR involved 60 Vbeta and 13 Jbeta primers. TCRdb's copy holds only in-frame clones and misses some; the assay was immunoSEQ multiplex PCR. In the table there are under 200,000 clones, 75% of which are singletons. Germline V gene data show CDR1 as SNHLY and CDR2 as FYNNEI. This CDR3 region has 13 residues. V dropped 8 bases and J dropped 9; count of bases not matched to a gene: 3. The TCR sequence derives from a male donor in good health and CMV-seronegative. The sample consisted of PBMCs. The chain recombines TRBV2 with TRBJ2-1; TRBD2 agrees at 14 bases. CDR3 nucleotide sequence: TGTGCCAGCGGGACTAGCGGGGGTAGTGAGCAGTTCTTC. Encoded protein: CASGTSGGSEQFF.